This T cell receptor beta chain was obtained from a study of blood T cell repertoires in COVID-19. Germline V gene sequence: CDR1 LGHNA, CDR2 YNFKEQ. Trimming shortened V by 0 bases and J by 1 base, and 9 bases separated the two germline ends. CDR3 length: 15 amino acids. Repertoires were generated with immunoSEQ multiplex PCR, while TCRdb's copy carries only in-frame clones and drops some. The sample contains 150,000 to 200,000 clones, roughly nine tenths of which appear only once. The TCR sequence derives from a woman aged 70 to 79 with acute or convalescent COVID-19. V and J are TRBV4-2 and TRBJ2-5; a weak D match, TRBD2 (5 bases). Sequencing was carried out using peripheral blood. CDR3 in amino acids: CASSQDYSAQETQYF. The DNA for the CDR3 is TGTGCCAGCAGCCAAGATTATAGCGCCCAAGAGACCCAGTACTTC.